Shown below are 5 T cell receptor beta chains from a single sample sequenced in a study of shared clonotypes between healthy human individuals. The repertoire was sequenced with immunoSEQ multiplex PCR; TCRdb's copy has only in-frame clones and lacks some. The repertoire holds approximately 2.1 million clones, with 85% to 95% as singletons. The sequenced sample consisted of naive CD4+ T cells from PBMCs. Subset of the sample: CD45RA+ positively selected. The receptors stem from a man between 18 and 35 years old in good health. Some clones in this sample may be carry-over from other donors' samples.

J is TRBJ1-1 and V is TRBV7-8, with TRBD1 identical over 7 bases. The germline gives CDR1 SGHVS, CDR2 FQNEAQ. Losses at the gene ends were 0 bases for V and 2 bases for J; bases not matched to a gene: 3. The CDR3 runs to 15 residues. CDR3 amino acids: CASSLAHRGNTEAFF. The CDR3 DNA follows: TGTGCCAGCAGCTTAGCGCACAGGGGAAACACTGAAGCTTTCTTT.

The CDR3: CASTPGLEETQYF. The CDR3 DNA is TGTGCCAGCACCCCGGGACTGGAAGAGACCCAGTACTTC. The chain joins TRBV28 to TRBJ2-5; D is perhaps TRBD2 (6 bases). Per the germline V gene, CDR1 is MDHEN and CDR2 is SYDVKM. V lost 7 bases to trimming and J lost 3 bases, with 12 bases between them. The CDR3 contains 13 residues.

The J gene is TRBJ2-6, the V gene TRBV19; D perhaps matches TRBD1 (6 bases). Deletions cut 7 bases from V and 4 bases from J, with 14 bases between. This CDR3 has 15 amino acids. Germline V gene sequence: CDR1 LNHDA, CDR2 SQIVND (reference sequence). CDR3 in DNA: TGTGCCAGTATGTTGGGGGCCCTGGGGGCCAACGTCCTGACTTTC. Amino acid sequence: CASMLGALGANVLTF.

This clone was observed a single time. The rearrangement links TRBV9 to TRBJ1-4; 7 bases align to TRBD1. Germline assignment: CDR1 SGDLS and CDR2 YYNGEE. The J segment lost 5 bases and the V segment lost 6 bases, leaving 7 bases of the junction unmatched. CDR3 size: 14 residues. As DNA, the CDR3 is TGTGCCAGCACCGCCGACAGGGCGAATGAAAAACTGTTTTTT. Translating gives CASTADRANEKLFF.

This chain links TRBV9 with TRBJ2-2; 7 bases map to TRBD2. V lost 4 bases and J lost 1; bases outside the gene matches: 7. Germline values: CDR1 SGDLS, CDR2 YYNGEE. This CDR3 is 16 amino acids long. The CDR3 DNA is TGTGCCAGCAGCCCTCGGGCTAGCGGGAACACCGGGGAGCTGTTTTTT. It is translated as CASSPRASGNTGELFF.